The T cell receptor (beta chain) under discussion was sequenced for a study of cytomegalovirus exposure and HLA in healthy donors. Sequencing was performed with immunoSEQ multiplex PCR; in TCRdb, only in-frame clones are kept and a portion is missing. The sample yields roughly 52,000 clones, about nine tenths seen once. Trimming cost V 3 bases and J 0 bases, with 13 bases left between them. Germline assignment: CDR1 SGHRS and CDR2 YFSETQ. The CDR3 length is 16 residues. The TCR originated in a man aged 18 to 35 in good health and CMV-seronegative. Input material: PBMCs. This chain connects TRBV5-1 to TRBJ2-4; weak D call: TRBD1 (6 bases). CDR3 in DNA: TGCGCCAGCAGCTCACAGGACAGACTAGCCAAAAACATTCAGTACTTC. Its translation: CASSSQDRLAKNIQYF.